This TCR beta chain came from a study of cytomegalovirus exposure and HLA in healthy donors. Researchers ran the PCR with 60 Vbeta and 13 Jbeta primers. Using immunoSEQ multiplex PCR, the repertoire was profiled, and TCRdb retains in-frame clones only, with some absent. This table holds 150,000 to 200,000 clones, around 68% found once. CDR1 is SGDLS, CDR2 YYNGEE, per germline. V was pared by 4 bases and J by 6 bases, with 10 bases of the junction left unmatched. The CDR3 has 14 amino acids. This chain links TRBV9 with TRBJ2-7; the match to TRBD1 covers 7 bases. The sequenced sample consisted of PBMCs. The sequence was obtained from a girl between 5 and 17 years old in good health and CMV-seronegative. CDR3 loop: CASSLTLRQGEQYF. CDR3 in DNA: TGTGCCAGCAGCCTCACCCTCAGACAGGGCGAGCAGTACTTC.